This T cell receptor beta chain emerged from a study of spatial heterogeneity in lung cancer. One entry per CDR3 protein, called by TCRdb with MiXCR from the 5' RACE reads. The data show roughly 46,000 distinct CDR3 sequences, with about 11% seen just once and roughly a third held by the top ten. This clonotype was observed many times. Time point given: blood at routine non-recurrence follow-up after resection. CDR3 size: 14 residues. V gave up 6 bases and J gave up 3 bases; unmatched junction bases: 3. Sequencing used PBMCs, obtained at follow-up. V is TRBV12-3 or TRBV12-4 and J is TRBJ2-3; 10 bases align to TRBD2. The TCR was taken from a male donor with early-stage non-small cell lung cancer. CDR3 DNA sequence: TGTGCCAGCAGCAGGACTAGCGGAACAGATACGCAGTATTTT. Encoded protein: CASSRTSGTDTQYF.